A single sample is the source of the 21 T cell receptor beta chains below, sequenced in a study of blood T cells in healthy people across ages. A second PCR of 7 to 11 cycles used a sample-barcoded 5' primer and a J-beta primer mix. TCRdb called the 5' RACE reads again in MiXCR, with one record for every CDR3 protein. The sample records 780,000 or so distinct CDR3 sequences, more than 50% being singletons. The source material was blood. The receptors derive from a man in his forties in good health.

Concerning this clonotype itself: Its ends do not fully match the called genes, so a read error is possible. The chain has TRBV6-2 or TRBV6-3 and TRBJ2-3; D unclear. The CDR3 is made up of 14 amino acids. CDR1 is MNHEY and CDR2 is SVGEGT in the germline V gene. This chain's CDR3 is CASSDSGLTDTQYF. DNA for the CDR3: TGTGCCAGCAGTGACTCCGGTTTGACAGATACGCAGTATTTT.

This clonotype showed up just a few times. This chain uses TRBV2 with TRBJ2-6, with D hard to call. Per the germline V gene, CDR1 is SNHLY and CDR2 is FYNNEI. Trimming took 8 bases from V and 0 from J, leaving 5 bases between them. This CDR3 region has 13 residues. In DNA form, the CDR3 reads TGTGCCAGCCGATTCTCTGGGGCCAACGTCCTGACTTTC. As protein: CASRFSGANVLTF. The full variable domain, its missing parts supplied by reference TRBV2 and TRBJ2-6, is EPEVTQTPSHQVTQMGQEVILRCVPISNHLYFYWYRQILGQKVEFLVSFYNNEISEKSEIFDDQFSVERPDGSNFTLKIRSTKLEDSAMYFCASRFSGANVLTFGAGSRLTVL.

This chain uses TRBV6-1 with TRBJ1-2; TRBD1 agrees at 7 bases. The CDR3 contains 14 residues. V was clipped by 0 bases and J by 3 bases; unmatched bases: 1. Germline assignment: CDR1 MNHNS and CDR2 SASEGT. The CDR3 nucleotides read TGTGCCAGCAGTGAAGCAGGGGGCGACTATGGCTACACCTTC. Encoded protein: CASSEAGGDYGYTF.

The gene calls are TRBV11-3 and TRBJ2-3, with 11 bases identical to TRBD2. Germline CDR1 is SGHNT and CDR2 is YENEEA. V lost 6 bases and J lost 4; bases outside the gene matches: 9. The CDR3 has 16 residues. CDR3: CASRRTSGSLPDTQYF. CDR3 DNA: TGTGCCAGCAGACGAACTAGCGGGAGTCTTCCAGATACGCAGTATTTT.

This clonotype showed up just a few times. The rearrangement uses TRBV10-3 and TRBJ2-5, with 10 bases identical to TRBD1. The CDR3 length is 14 residues. Trimming cost V 0 bases and J 5 bases; bases outside gene matches: 0. From germline, CDR1 is ENHRY and CDR2 SYGVKD. The CDR3 DNA reads TGTGCCATCAGTGAGTCGGGACAGGGGGAGACCCAGTACTTC. As protein: CAISESGQGETQYF.

The rearrangement joins TRBV20-1 to TRBJ2-1; 12 bases are shared with TRBD2. CDR1 DFQATT and CDR2 SNEGSKA come from the germline V gene (reference sequence). CDR3 size: 16 residues. V dropped 6 bases and J dropped 6; count of bases not matched to a gene: 12. The CDR3 here is CSAQRPSGGARNEQFF. The DNA of the CDR3 is TGCAGTGCGCAGCGGCCTAGCGGGGGGGCCCGCAATGAGCAGTTCTTC.

This chain links TRBV20-1 with TRBJ2-7; D not resolved. Germline lookup yields CDR1 DFQATT and CDR2 SNEGSKA (reference sequence). The CDR3 has 14 amino acids. V lost 1 base to trimming and J lost 0 bases, with 10 bases between them. The CDR3 sequence: CSARGRNNSYEQYF. The CDR3 DNA is TGCAGTGCTAGAGGGCGGAACAACTCCTACGAGCAGTACTTC.

The V call is TRBV11-2, the J call TRBJ2-1; 11 nucleotides align to TRBD2. The CDR3 runs to 17 residues. V shed 7 bases, J shed 7 bases, and the junction held 15 bases outside the gene matches. CDR1 SGHAT and CDR2 FQNNGV come from the germline V gene. The CDR3 coding sequence is TGTGCCAGCACGTCCCTTAAAACTAGCGGGAGACGAAATGAGCAGTTCTTC. Protein sequence: CASTSLKTSGRRNEQFF.

In the case of this clonotype: A read error may produce the germline difference seen at one junction end. The chain uses TRBV6-6 and TRBJ2-7; D perhaps matches TRBD2 (7 bases). The CDR3 has 14 amino acids. CDR1 is MNHNY and CDR2 is SVGAGI in the germline V gene (reference sequence). The CDR3 sequence is CASRDSYRDYELYF. The CDR3 DNA follows: TGTGCCAGCAGAGATAGTTACAGGGACTACGAGCTGTACTTC.

The gene calls are TRBV29-1 and TRBJ2-7; 10 nucleotides agree with TRBD1. V shed 7 bases and J 2 bases; nucleotides not matched to a gene: 8. The CDR3 has 14 amino acids. Germline CDR1 is SQVTM and CDR2 is ANQGSEA. The CDR3 protein is CSAGRGTGAYEQYF. In nucleotides, the CDR3 is TGCAGCGCTGGCCGGGGGACAGGGGCCTACGAGCAGTACTTC.

The rearrangement links TRBV10-3 to TRBJ2-7, with 10 bases lining up with TRBD1. The V gene end was trimmed by 7 bases and the J gene end by 5 bases; junction bases not matched to a gene: 8. The CDR3 has 14 amino acids. Germline CDR1 and CDR2: ENHRY and SYGVKD. The CDR3 DNA sequence: TGTGCCATCACTAACCACGGGACAGGGGACGAGCAGTACTTC. This codes for CAITNHGTGDEQYF.

This clonotype was picked up a small number of times. The J gene is TRBJ2-7, the V gene TRBV5-6; D is possibly TRBD2 (5 bases). The V end lost 4 bases, the J end lost 0 bases, and 14 bases lay between the germline ends. The CDR3 runs to 15 residues. CDR1 is SGHDT, CDR2 YYEEEE, per germline. For the CDR3, the DNA is TGTGCCAGCAGCCAGAGCGGTACGAGCTCCTACGAGCAGTACTTC. It translates to CASSQSGTSSYEQYF.

In this sample, this clonotype turned up a few times. The gene calls are TRBV27 and TRBJ1-6; 7 bases map to TRBD1. The CDR3 is made up of 15 amino acids. V was clipped by 8 bases and J by 0 bases; unmatched bases: 4. From germline, CDR1 is MNHEY and CDR2 SMNVEV (reference sequence). CDR3 loop: CASCRGSSYNSPLHF. In nucleotides, the CDR3 is TGTGCCAGCTGCAGGGGGAGCTCCTATAATTCACCCCTCCACTTT.

This rearrangement joins TRBV9 to TRBJ2-4, with TRBD1 identical over 7 bases. Germline V lookup: CDR1 SGDLS, CDR2 YYNGEE. The trim removed 4 bases at V and 0 bases at J, leaving 10 bases unmatched. CDR3 length: 17 residues. The DNA of the CDR3 is TGTGCCAGCAGCCCCTCCTTGACAGGGCTAGCCAAAAACATTCAGTACTTC. Translated, it gives CASSPSLTGLAKNIQYF.

Many counts were recorded for this clonotype. The genes are TRBV14 and TRBJ2-1, with D hard to call. Trimming took off 0 bases at V and 1 base at J, with 7 bases between the two ends. The CDR3 is made up of 15 amino acids. From germline, CDR1 is SGHDN and CDR2 FVKESK. For the CDR3, the DNA is TGTGCCAGCAGCCAAGATCTAGGGTCCTACAATGAGCAGTTCTTC. It yields the protein CASSQDLGSYNEQFF.

This clonotype was observed a single time. The chain is built from TRBV7-9 and TRBJ2-5; D might be TRBD2 (6 bases). The J call could be wrong; TRBJ2-7 is a better fit for the DNA end. The CDR3 extends over 14 amino acids. CDR1 and CDR2 from the germline V gene are SEHNR and FQNEAQ (reference sequence). CDR3 nucleotides: TGTGCCAGCGGAAAAGTAGGAGGGTACTACGAGCAGTACTTC. Translation gives CASGKVGGYYEQYF.

The chain combines TRBV4-2 with TRBJ2-6; 11 bases agree with TRBD2. The CDR3 totals 19 residues. Germline CDR1 and CDR2: LGHNA and YNFKEQ. V was pared by 0 bases and J by 4 bases, with 8 bases of the junction left unmatched. The CDR3 loop is CASSQESIAGGFGANVLTF. The CDR3 nucleotides are TGTGCCAGCAGCCAAGAGTCCATAGCGGGAGGGTTCGGGGCCAACGTCCTGACTTTC.

In nucleotides, the CDR3 is TGTGCCAGCAGGGAAGTACAGGGTTCGGAAAACATTCAGTACTTC. Translating gives CASREVQGSENIQYF. V is TRBV6-2 or TRBV6-3 and J is TRBJ2-4; possible D gene TRBD1, 6 bases. This CDR3 is 15 amino acids long. The ends were cut back, 6 bases at V and 5 bases at J, with 17 bases in the middle. Germline V gene sequence: CDR1 MNHEY, CDR2 SVGEGT.

This rearrangement joins TRBV12-3 or TRBV12-4 to TRBJ1-1; unclear D gene. V was cut by 6 bases and J by 13 bases, with 12 bases left in between. CDR3 size: 10 residues. This chain's CDR3 is CASSSERGFF. In nucleotides, the CDR3 is TGTGCCAGCAGCTCCGAGCGAGGTTTCTTT.

The CDR3 loop is CASSGRGLAGYNEQYF. The CDR3 region has the DNA TGTGCCAGCAGCGGCCGAGGACTAGCGGGGTACAATGAGCAGTACTTC. The chain uses TRBV9 and TRBJ2-5; 12 nucleotides match TRBD2. Per germline, CDR1 SGDLS and CDR2 YYNGEE. The CDR3 is 16 amino acids. The V gene end was trimmed by 3 bases and the J gene end by 11 bases; junction bases not matched to a gene: 14. Full variable domain (missing parts from reference TRBV9 and TRBJ2-5): DSGVTQTPKHLITATGQRVTLRCSPRSGDLSVYWYQQSLDQGLQFLIQYYNGEERAKGNILERFSAQQFPDLHSELNLSSLELGDSALYFCASSGRGLAGYNEQYFGPGTRLLVL.

The J gene is TRBJ2-5, the V gene TRBV30; D is tentatively TRBD1 or TRBD2 (5 bases each). V shed 6 bases and J shed 1 base, with 9 bases lying between them. The CDR3 covers 12 residues. Germline V CDR1 and CDR2: GTSNPN, SVGIG (reference sequence). The CDR3 region has the DNA TGTGCCTGCTGGGGGAGCCAAGAGACCCAGTACTTC. This encodes CACWGSQETQYF.